This entry lists 23 T cell receptor beta chains sequenced from one sample in a study of tumor-infiltrating lymphocytes in localized non-small cell lung cancer. Some clones are missing from TCRdb's copy, which holds only in-frame ones; the method was immunoSEQ multiplex PCR. The sample includes some 14,000 clones, under 80% seen only once; the top ten take around 4.1%. Sequenced material: lung tumor tissue. The receptors originated from a human donor with non-small cell lung cancer.

The chain is built from TRBV20-1 and TRBJ2-3; D might be TRBD2 (5 bases). The germline V gene has CDR1 DFQATT and CDR2 SNEGSKA (reference sequence). V lost 5 bases to trimming and J lost 8 bases, with 11 bases between them. This CDR3 is built from 11 residues. The CDR3 sequence is CSADGLGTQYF. The CDR3 region has the DNA TGCAGTGCTGACGGACTTGGTACGCAGTATTTT.

On this clone itself: Other DNA sequences in the sample encode the same CDR3. V is TRBV27 and J is TRBJ2-3, with D perhaps matching TRBD2 (7 bases). Trimming cost V 2 bases and J 3 bases, with 12 bases left between them. In germline, CDR1 is MNHEY, CDR2 SMNVEV (reference sequence). The CDR3 is 15 residues long. CDR3 coding DNA: TGTGCCAGCAGTTTAAGGGGGGGATGGACAGATACGCAGTATTTT. This sequence encodes CASSLRGGWTDTQYF.

This chain connects TRBV7-9 to TRBJ2-7; D ambiguous. The V end was cut by 1 base, the J end by 3 bases, with 1 base between. Germline V gene data show CDR1 as SEHNR and CDR2 as FQNEAQ (reference sequence). The CDR3 extends over 11 amino acids. In DNA, the CDR3 is TGTGCCAGCAGCTTAGACTACGAGCAGTACTTC. As protein: CASSLDYEQYF.

This rearrangement joins TRBV30 to TRBJ2-7; perhaps D is TRBD1 or TRBD2 (5 bases each). Trimming shortened V by 2 bases and J by 4 bases, and 9 bases separated the two germline ends. CDR1 and CDR2 (germline): GTSNPN, SVGIG (reference sequence). The CDR3 sequence is 12 residues long. For the CDR3, the DNA is TGTGCCTGGAGTAGGGGACGTTACGAGCAGTACTTC. Translated, it gives CAWSRGRYEQYF.

The rearrangement links TRBV9 to TRBJ2-3, with TRBD2 as a possible D gene (5 bases). This CDR3 has 14 residues. Germline CDR1 and CDR2: SGDLS and YYNGEE. V lost 0 bases and J 4 bases, leaving 9 bases between the germline ends. As DNA, the CDR3 is TGTGCCAGCAGCGTAGCTACTAGGGCAGATACGCAGTATTTT. Protein: CASSVATRADTQYF.

The chain is built from TRBV4-3 and TRBJ2-2; 7 bases are a match to TRBD1. The CDR3 length is 16 residues. The ends lost 0 bases at V and 4 bases at J; junction bases unmatched: 5. The germline gives CDR1 LGHNA, CDR2 YSLEER. The CDR3 loop reads CASSQERGRGTGELFF. Here the CDR3 DNA reads TGCGCCAGCAGCCAAGAAAGGGGGCGCGGCACCGGGGAGCTGTTTTTT.

This chain uses TRBV6-1 with TRBJ1-1; 7 bases fit TRBD1. Per germline, CDR1 MNHNS and CDR2 SASEGT. V was clipped by 6 bases and J by 5 bases; unmatched bases: 6. The CDR3 totals 13 residues. The chain's CDR3 is CASSVNRGTEAFF. CDR3 coding DNA: TGTGCCAGCAGCGTTAACAGGGGTACTGAAGCTTTCTTT.

A single count supports this clone. The CDR3 sequence is CASSHGTSGSEQYF. CDR3 nucleotide sequence: TGTGCCAGCAGCCACGGGACTAGCGGAAGCGAGCAGTACTTC. The chain combines TRBV7-3 with TRBJ2-7; 11 bases are a match to TRBD2. From germline, CDR1 is SGHTA and CDR2 FQGTGA. The CDR3 has 14 amino acids. V shed 5 bases and J 6 bases; nucleotides not matched to a gene: 6.

The chain combines TRBV13 with TRBJ1-6; D unclear. Germline loops: CDR1 PRHDT, CDR2 FYEKMQ (reference sequence). V shed 3 bases and J shed 3 bases, with 3 bases lying between them. This CDR3 comprises 13 residues. CDR3 bases: TGTGCCAGCAGCTTCAACTATAATTCACCCCTCCACTTT. Amino acid sequence: CASSFNYNSPLHF.

This clone rates as medium-sized. The chain combines TRBV5-4 with TRBJ2-5; 9 bases are shared with TRBD1. The trim removed 4 bases at V and 7 bases at J, leaving 8 bases unmatched. From germline, CDR1 is SGHNT and CDR2 YYREEE (reference sequence). The CDR3 is made up of 14 amino acids. CDR3 sequence: CASSPDRGSATQYF. In DNA, the CDR3 is TGTGCCAGCAGCCCGGACAGGGGCAGCGCGACCCAGTACTTC.

The V call is TRBV10-1, the J call TRBJ1-1; maybe TRBD1 (5 bases). Between the trimmed V and J ends, which lost 0 bases and 6 bases, there was a span of 11 bases. The CDR3 loop spans 14 amino acids. Germline V gives CDR1 WNHNN, CDR2 SYGVQD (reference sequence). The CDR3 here is CASSESPGAPEAFF. In nucleotides, the CDR3 is TGCGCCAGCAGTGAGTCACCCGGGGCCCCTGAAGCTTTCTTT.

This clone was observed a few times. The chain couples TRBV7-2 to TRBJ2-3, with 12 bases fitting TRBD2. The trim removed 3 bases at V and 2 bases at J, leaving 3 bases unmatched. The CDR3 length is 16 residues. Germline-derived CDR1 and CDR2 are SGHTA and FQGNSA. The CDR3 loop is CASSFSSGGVTDTQYF. The CDR3 DNA is TGTGCCAGCAGCTTCTCTAGCGGGGGGGTCACAGATACGCAGTATTTT.

As concerns this clone: The same CDR3 also results from other DNA sequences found in this sample. V gene TRBV5-1 combines with J gene TRBJ1-2; D might be TRBD1 (6 bases). There are 16 residues in the CDR3. Trimming took off 4 bases at V and 8 bases at J, with 24 bases between the two ends. From germline, CDR1 is SGHRS and CDR2 YFSETQ. The CDR3 loop reads CASSLSSQTQGRGYTF. CDR3 nucleotides: TGCGCCAGCAGCCTATCATCCCAAACACAGGGACGCGGCTACACCTTC.

This chain links TRBV6-4 with TRBJ1-6; possibly TRBD1 for D (6 bases). CDR3 length equals 17 residues. Germline CDR1 and CDR2: MRHNA and SNTAGT. Deletions cut 4 bases from V and 4 bases from J, with 17 bases between. The CDR3 DNA reads TGTGCCAGCAGTGTGGAGGGGCAGGGGTCATATAATTCACCCCTCCACTTT. It encodes CASSVEGQGSYNSPLHF.

This clone was observed a handful of times. The J gene is TRBJ2-1, the V gene TRBV6-5, with 9 bases aligning to TRBD2. Looked up from germline, CDR1 is MNHEY and CDR2 is SVGAGI. This CDR3 region has 15 residues. Germline trimming cut 10 bases from V and 3 bases from J; bases unmatched to any gene: 10. The CDR3 here is CATWTRGGVYNEQFF. The DNA for the CDR3 is TGTGCCACTTGGACCCGCGGGGGGGTCTACAATGAGCAGTTCTTC.

V is TRBV4-3 and J is TRBJ2-7, with D possibly TRBD1 on 6 matching bases. Trimming removed 1 base at V and 3 bases at J, with 16 bases between. Germline values: CDR1 LGHNA, CDR2 YSLEER. This CDR3 has 16 residues. For the CDR3, the DNA is TGCGCCAGCAGCCAAGCCCGCCCACCGGGACACTACGAGCAGTACTTC. It specifies CASSQARPPGHYEQYF.

By its share, this clone is medium-sized. The rearrangement links TRBV5-4 to TRBJ1-1, with TRBD1 matching over 9 bases. V shed 3 bases, J shed 0 bases, and the junction held 6 bases outside the gene matches. This CDR3 region has 16 residues. Germline CDR1 is SGHNT and CDR2 is YYREEE (reference sequence). The CDR3 here is CASSYSDRGMNTEAFF. In nucleotides, the CDR3 is TGTGCCAGCAGCTACTCTGACAGGGGGATGAACACTGAAGCTTTCTTT.

CDR3 coding DNA: TGTGCCAGCAGCTTAAGGACAGGGCGCTCTGGAAACACCATATATTTT. Translation gives CASSLRTGRSGNTIYF. The V call is TRBV11-1, the J call TRBJ1-3; 8 bases map to TRBD1. Trimming at V came to 2 bases and at J to 0 bases, leaving 3 bases not matched to a gene. The CDR3 spans 16 residues. Germline V gene data show CDR1 as SGHAT and CDR2 as FQDESV (reference sequence).

The sample holds one count of this clone. This chain joins TRBV5-6 and TRBJ1-2; TRBD1 aligns across 7 bases. Germline CDR1 and CDR2: SGHDT and YYEEEE. After removal of 3 bases from V and 1 base from J, the junction contained 18 bases not matched to a gene. CDR3 length equals 19 residues. CDR3 nucleotide sequence: TGTGCCAGCAGCTCCGGGCCGTGGTTTGACAGGGTTATTAACTATGGCTACACCTTC. This encodes CASSSGPWFDRVINYGYTF.

V gene TRBV6-4 combines with J gene TRBJ1-5; weak D call: TRBD1 (5 bases). CDR3 size: 21 residues. The V gene's germline CDR1 is MRHNA and CDR2 SNTAGT. The V end lost 2 bases, the J end lost 0 bases, and 26 bases lay between the germline ends. CDR3 residues: CASSDGRVWTTQCHSNQPQHF. The CDR3 DNA is TGTGCCAGCAGTGACGGTCGGGTATGGACAACACAGTGCCATAGCAATCAGCCCCAGCATTTT.

The chain links TRBV19 to TRBJ2-1; D is unresolved. The V end was cut by 5 bases, the J end by 5 bases, with 13 bases between. The CDR3 has 14 amino acids. Germline V lookup: CDR1 LNHDA, CDR2 SQIVND (reference sequence). CDR3 region: CASSFGSLDNEQFF. The CDR3 DNA sequence: TGTGCCAGTAGTTTCGGGTCTTTAGACAATGAGCAGTTCTTC.

This sequence joins TRBV9 and TRBJ2-2; 11 bases match TRBD2. CDR3 length equals 15 residues. The V segment lost 5 bases and the J segment 4 bases; nucleotides outside the gene matches: 4. Looked up from germline, CDR1 is SGDLS and CDR2 is YYNGEE. The CDR3 region is CASSVTSGITGELFF. DNA for the CDR3: TGTGCCAGCAGTGTGACTAGCGGGATCACCGGGGAGCTGTTTTTT.

The rearrangement uses TRBV15 and TRBJ2-1, with 14 bases lining up with TRBD2. The V gene end was trimmed by 0 bases and the J gene end by 6 bases; junction bases not matched to a gene: 4. Germline CDR1 LNHNV, CDR2 YYDKDF (reference sequence). The CDR3 is made up of 17 amino acids. This CDR3 is CATSRELGTSGSNEQFF. The CDR3 DNA reads as TGTGCCACCAGCAGAGAGTTAGGGACTAGCGGGAGCAATGAGCAGTTCTTC.